This paragraph covers one T cell receptor beta chain sequence. Its antigen is as yet unknown. The data belong to a study of cytomegalovirus exposure and HLA in healthy donors. As for the study in general: Early released data comprised about 90 million unique TCRs from HLA-typed donors.

The CDR3 is 13 residues long. Germline CDR1 is GTSNPN and CDR2 is SVGIG (reference sequence). Between the trimmed V and J ends, which lost 0 bases and 8 bases, there was a span of 13 bases. The PCR ran on 60 Vbeta and 13 Jbeta primers. Profiled with immunoSEQ multiplex PCR; TCRdb holds only in-frame clones, not every one. This table has tens of thousands of clones, about 80% appearing once. General observations from the study: The authors listed around 150 TCR beta chains as cytomegalovirus-associated. It was reportedly the case that the classifier diagnosed cytomegalovirus status with high specificity and sensitivity.

Sequencing input: PBMCs. The chain has TRBV30 and TRBJ1-2, with a weak D call TRBD1 (6 bases). The clonotype comes from a woman aged 18-29 years in good health and CMV-seropositive. CDR3 sequence (DNA): TGTGCCTGGAGTGTACGGGGGGCGAGCGGCTACACCTTC. This gives the protein CAWSVRGASGYTF.